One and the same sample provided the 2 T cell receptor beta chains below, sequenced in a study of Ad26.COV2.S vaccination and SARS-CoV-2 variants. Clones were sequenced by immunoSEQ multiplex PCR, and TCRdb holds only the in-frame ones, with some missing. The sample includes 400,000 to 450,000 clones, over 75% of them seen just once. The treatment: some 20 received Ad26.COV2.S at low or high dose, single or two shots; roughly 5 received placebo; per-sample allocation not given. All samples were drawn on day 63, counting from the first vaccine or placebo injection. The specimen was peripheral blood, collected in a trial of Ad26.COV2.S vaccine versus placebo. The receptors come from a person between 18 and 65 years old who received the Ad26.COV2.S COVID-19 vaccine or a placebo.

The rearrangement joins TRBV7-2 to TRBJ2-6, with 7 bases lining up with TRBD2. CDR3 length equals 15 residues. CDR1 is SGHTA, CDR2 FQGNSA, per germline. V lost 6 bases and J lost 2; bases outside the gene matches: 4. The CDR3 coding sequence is TGTGCCAGCAGACCCGCGGGAGCTGGGGCCAACGTCCTGACTTTC. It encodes CASRPAGAGANVLTF.

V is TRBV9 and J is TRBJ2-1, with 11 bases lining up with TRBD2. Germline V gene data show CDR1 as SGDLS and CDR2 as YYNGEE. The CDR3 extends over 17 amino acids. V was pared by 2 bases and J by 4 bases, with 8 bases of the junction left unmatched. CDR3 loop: CASSVPGTSGPYNEQFF. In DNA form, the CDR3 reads TGTGCCAGCAGCGTCCCGGGGACTAGCGGCCCTTACAATGAGCAGTTCTTC.